The 24 T cell receptor beta chains given below trace back to one sample, sequenced in a study of shared clonotypes between healthy human individuals (dated by TCRdb to 2018 to 2021). Library prep was done by the immunoSEQ multiplex PCR assay. This immuneACCESS table, as held by TCRdb, lists in-frame sequences with V and J called but not all clones. Of the missing ones, under half trace to an unresolved V gene in checked studies; the others have no known cause. The sample records about 2.5 million clones, just under 95% of which are singletons. The ten biggest clones cover roughly 0.34% of the sample. The sequenced material came from naive CD4+ T cells from PBMCs. The cell subset or site label corresponds to: CD45RA+ positively selected. These TCRs come from a man aged 18 to 29 in good health. Some clones in this sample may be carry-over from other donors' samples.

J is TRBJ1-1 and V is TRBV29-1; no firm D call. Germline V gives CDR1 SQVTM, CDR2 ANQGSEA. This CDR3 is built from 13 residues. The germline V and J ends were trimmed by 4 bases and 8 bases, with 17 bases remaining between them. The CDR3 is CSVAAVLSREAFF. CDR3 nucleotides: TGCAGCGTTGCGGCGGTTCTATCGCGAGAAGCTTTCTTT.

This chain uses TRBV25-1 with TRBJ2-2; TRBD1 agrees at 9 bases. CDR3 length: 14 amino acids. The germline V gene encodes CDR1 MGHDK and CDR2 SYGVNS. Trimming at V came to 4 bases and at J to 4 bases, leaving 1 base not matched to a gene. In nucleotides, the CDR3 is TGTGCCAGCAGTGTGACAGGGGGCACCGGGGAGCTGTTTTTT. Translated: CASSVTGGTGELFF.

The V gene is TRBV5-1, the J gene TRBJ2-1; 15 positions match TRBD2. Germline V gives CDR1 SGHRS, CDR2 YFSETQ. V was clipped by 4 bases and J by 7 bases; unmatched bases: 6. CDR3 size: 16 residues. The CDR3 sequence is CASSIGLAGGQNEQFF. In DNA, the CDR3 is TGCGCCAGCAGCATAGGACTAGCGGGAGGGCAGAATGAGCAGTTCTTC.

The J gene is TRBJ2-5, the V gene TRBV5-4, with TRBD2 matching over 7 bases. V shed 0 bases and J 3 bases; nucleotides not matched to a gene: 8. CDR3 length: 16 amino acids. The germline V gene has CDR1 SGHNT and CDR2 YYREEE (reference sequence). The CDR3 is CASSLEASGLKETQYF. The CDR3 coding sequence is TGTGCCAGCAGCTTGGAGGCTAGCGGACTAAAAGAGACCCAGTACTTC.

The chain carries TRBV9 and TRBJ2-4; TRBD1 matches at 9 bases. With 3 bases clipped from V and 0 bases from J, the junction kept 10 bases outside the gene matches. CDR1 is SGDLS and CDR2 is YYNGEE in the germline V gene. The CDR3 totals 18 residues. The CDR3 DNA is TGTGCCAGCAGCGGAGGGACAGGGTGGGGGCTAGCCAAAAACATTCAGTACTTC. Translation gives CASSGGTGWGLAKNIQYF.

The rearrangement links TRBV9 to TRBJ2-1; D possibly corresponds to TRBD2 (5 bases). In germline, CDR1 is SGDLS, CDR2 YYNGEE. The CDR3 totals 14 residues. The V gene lost 4 bases and the J gene lost 1 base, with 9 bases spanning the gap. In DNA, the CDR3 is TGTGCCAGCAGCCCCAGCGGTTCCTACAATGAGCAGTTCTTC. Translating gives CASSPSGSYNEQFF.

The chain couples TRBV4-3 to TRBJ2-7; 11 positions match TRBD2. Germline values: CDR1 LGHNA, CDR2 YSLEER. The CDR3 is 15 residues long. V dropped 2 bases and J dropped 10; count of bases not matched to a gene: 10. CDR3 DNA sequence: TGCGCCAGCAGCCAACAGATGTTAGCGGGAGGGCCTCAGTACTTC. Protein sequence: CASSQQMLAGGPQYF.

V usage is TRBV12-1 and J usage is TRBJ2-5; the table's D gene call, TRBD2, was not cross checked with the DNA. TRBV12-1 is given as a pseudogene. The CDR3 is made up of 18 amino acids. The CDR3 nucleotides are TGTGCCAGCAGCTTTAAGTCTGGTAGCGGGAGGTGGGGAGAGACCCAGTACTTC. Translating gives CASSFKSGSGRWGETQYF.

The J gene is TRBJ2-7, the V gene TRBV11-1, with D perhaps matching TRBD2 (5 bases). The V end was cut by 1 base, the J end by 1 base, with 17 bases between. This CDR3 has 17 residues. Germline-derived CDR1 and CDR2 are SGHAT and FQDESV (reference sequence). The CDR3 nucleotides read TGTGCCAGCAGCTTAGGCCCCCCCAGCGGCGCTTCCTACGAGCAGTACTTC. This gives the protein CASSLGPPSGASYEQYF.

This chain links TRBV6-5 with TRBJ2-2, with D hard to call. Trimming removed 2 bases from V and 4 bases from J, with 8 bases in between. The CDR3 runs 14 residues. In germline, CDR1 is MNHEY, CDR2 SVGAGI. The CDR3 region has the DNA TGTGCCAGCAGTTACAGGTCGGGCACCGGGGAGCTGTTTTTT. Amino acids: CASSYRSGTGELFF.

The V gene is TRBV5-1, the J gene TRBJ2-5, with D perhaps TRBD1 (5 bases). Trimming removed 4 bases from V and 2 bases from J, with 12 bases in between. Germline values: CDR1 SGHRS, CDR2 YFSETQ. The CDR3 runs to 14 residues. The CDR3 here is CASSVDIRQETQYF. The DNA of the CDR3 is TGCGCCAGCAGCGTGGACATCCGGCAAGAGACCCAGTACTTC.

The chain combines TRBV21-1 with TRBJ1-1; the table's D gene call, TRBD1, was not cross checked with the DNA. TRBV21-1 is marked as a pseudogene. The CDR3 length is 18 residues. The CDR3 here is CASSRPGQGLRVNTEAFF. The CDR3 DNA reads TGTGCCAGCAGCAGACCAGGACAGGGGTTGAGGGTAAACACTGAAGCTTTCTTT.

The rearrangement joins TRBV21-1 to TRBJ1-4. TRBV21-1 is an annotated pseudogene. The CDR3 length is 13 residues. CDR3 sequence: CASEWGGDEKLFF. The CDR3, as DNA: TGTGCCAGCGAGTGGGGTGGGGACGAAAAACTGTTTTTT.

This clone was seen once. CDR3 sequence reads: CASSTYRGRGTEAFF. Written as DNA, the CDR3 is TGTGCCAGCAGCACCTACAGGGGGCGCGGGACTGAAGCTTTCTTT. The chain has TRBV9 and TRBJ1-1; 9 nucleotides match TRBD1. The CDR3 sequence is 15 residues long. Losses at the gene ends were 4 bases for V and 5 bases for J; bases not matched to a gene: 9. Germline V gene data show CDR1 as SGDLS and CDR2 as YYNGEE. The entire variable domain, with the rest obtained from reference TRBV9 and TRBJ1-1, is as follows: DSGVTQTPKHLITATGQRVTLRCSPRSGDLSVYWYQQSLDQGLQFLIQYYNGEERAKGNILERFSAQQFPDLHSELNLSSLELGDSALYFCASSTYRGRGTEAFFGQGTRLTVV.

The chain couples TRBV28 to TRBJ1-3, with D perhaps matching TRBD1 (5 bases). The CDR3 loop spans 13 amino acids. Trimming removed 5 bases at V and 7 bases at J, with 12 bases between. From germline, CDR1 is MDHEN and CDR2 SYDVKM. The CDR3 sequence: CASSVAKGNTIYF. For the CDR3, the DNA is TGTGCCAGCAGTGTCGCTAAGGGGAACACCATATATTTT.

The V call is TRBV15, the J call TRBJ2-5; the match to TRBD2 covers 9 bases. Germline loops: CDR1 LNHNV, CDR2 YYDKDF (reference sequence). This CDR3 is 16 amino acids long. Losses at the gene ends were 4 bases for V and 2 bases for J; bases not matched to a gene: 8. Written as DNA, the CDR3 is TGTGCCACCAGCACTTGGGGCGGGAGGGGTCAAGAGACCCAGTACTTC. Residues: CATSTWGGRGQETQYF. The complete variable domain, with remaining parts taken from reference TRBV15 and TRBJ2-5, reads DAMVIQNPRYQVTQFGKPVTLSCSQTLNHNVMYWYQQKSSQAPKLLFHYYDKDFNNEADTPDNFQSRRPNTSFCFLDIRSPGLGDTAMYLCATSTWGGRGQETQYFGPGTRLLVL.

Regarding this clone: The sample carries other DNA sequences with the same CDR3. This chain links TRBV7-2 with TRBJ2-5; a possible D gene is TRBD2 (5 bases). The ends were cut back, 1 base at V and 4 bases at J, with 10 bases in the middle. This CDR3 has 14 residues. Germline V CDR1 and CDR2: SGHTA, FQGNSA. CDR3 protein: CASSLGSRGETQYF. The CDR3 region has the DNA TGTGCCAGCAGCTTAGGTTCCCGGGGAGAGACCCAGTACTTC.

The CDR3: CASSNPGRPPYEQYF. DNA for the CDR3: TGTGCCAGCAGTAACCCAGGGCGTCCCCCCTACGAGCAGTACTTC. The chain uses TRBV27 and TRBJ2-7, with a weak D call TRBD1 (5 bases). The CDR3 consists of 15 residues. Germline-derived CDR1 and CDR2 are MNHEY and SMNVEV (reference sequence). V lost 5 bases, J lost 2 bases, and 16 bases lay in between.

The chain links TRBV5-8 to TRBJ1-5; no definite D call. The CDR3 is made up of 13 amino acids. V lost 3 bases to trimming and J lost 7 bases, with 11 bases between them. The germline V gene has CDR1 SGHTS and CDR2 YDEGEE. The CDR3 DNA reads TGTGCCAGCAGCTCAAGTGGAGTCCAGCCCCAGCATTTT. Protein: CASSSSGVQPQHF.

The chain uses TRBV5-1 and TRBJ1-6, with D perhaps TRBD1 (5 bases). Germline CDR1 and CDR2: SGHRS and YFSETQ. Trimming cost V 4 bases and J 7 bases, with 15 bases left between them. The CDR3 consists of 15 residues. DNA of the CDR3: TGCGCCAGCAGCCCCATGACAGATCCAAATTCACCCCTCCACTTT. This gives the protein CASSPMTDPNSPLHF.

The rearrangement uses TRBV30 and TRBJ2-5, with D uncertain. The CDR3 is 13 amino acids. The germline V gene encodes CDR1 GTSNPN and CDR2 SVGIG (reference sequence). The V gene lost 4 bases and the J gene lost 11 bases, with 20 bases spanning the gap. CDR3 DNA: TGTGCCTGGAATTTTCCCGGCAGCCCAAAGCAGTACTTC. Protein sequence: CAWNFPGSPKQYF. The full variable domain, its missing parts supplied by reference TRBV30 and TRBJ2-5, is SQTIHQWPATLVQPVGSPLSLECTVEGTSNPNLYWYRQAAGRGLQLLFYSVGIGQISSEVPQNLSASRPQDRQFILSSKKLLLSDSGFYLCAWNFPGSPKQYFGPGTRLLVL.

This clone was seen just once. DNA for the CDR3: TGCGCCAGCAGCCAAGACGGACGGGGCTTAACCTACGAGCAGTACTTC. Its protein is CASSQDGRGLTYEQYF. V and J are TRBV4-1 and TRBJ2-5; D is tentatively TRBD1 or TRBD2 (5 bases each). TRBJ2-7 explains the end of the DNA better; the J call may be wrong. CDR1 and CDR2 from the germline V gene are MGHRA and YSYEKL. This CDR3 has 16 amino acids.

For this clone: The same CDR3 can be traced to other DNA sequences in this sample. The J gene is TRBJ1-5, the V gene TRBV7-8, with D uncertain. The CDR3 has 12 amino acids. Germline V CDR1 and CDR2: SGHVS, FQNEAQ. The V and J ends lost 6 bases and 3 bases respectively, with 6 bases between them. Here the CDR3 reads CASSPANQPQHF. The CDR3 region has the DNA TGTGCCAGCAGTCCCGCCAATCAGCCCCAGCATTTT.

The chain is built from TRBV6-5 and TRBJ1-1; D is perhaps TRBD1 (6 bases). With 4 bases removed from V and 3 bases from J, the gap between germline ends came to 12 bases. Per germline, CDR1 MNHEY and CDR2 SVGAGI. CDR3 length equals 14 residues. CDR3 sequence: CASSFTGMDTEAFF. As DNA, the CDR3 is TGTGCCAGCAGTTTTACAGGGATGGACACTGAAGCTTTCTTT.